The clone carrying this TCR beta chain was detected only once. Antigen unknown. Germline V gene data show CDR1 as SNHLY and CDR2 as FYNNEI. CDR3 length: 11 amino acids. J was trimmed by 4 bases and V by 8 bases; bases with no gene match: 1. This sample was included in a study of graft-versus-host responses after intestinal transplantation. Study-wide context: The whole recipient group had anti-thymocyte globulin induction followed by tacrolimus and steroids for around three years. Study-wide findings and caveats: Early post-transplant HvG declines tracked with peak circulating GvH clone levels. Ileal or blood samples showed some GvH clones first, and such clones were also found in recipient marrow.

Only in-frame clones appear in the TCRdb table, and some are missing; sequencing was by immunoSEQ multiplex PCR. The sample yields about 86,000 clones, about nine tenths seen once. This chain joins TRBV2 and TRBJ2-5; 7 bases match TRBD2. This TCR came from a human donor who was the organ donor for an intestinal transplant. The material sequenced was unstimulated CD4+ T cells sorted from spleen or lymph node cells, taken before transplant. CDR3 sequence reads: CASGGGETQYF. In DNA, the CDR3 is TGTGCCAGCGGGGGGGGAGAGACCCAGTACTTC.